This T cell receptor beta chain is drawn from a study of cytomegalovirus exposure and HLA in healthy donors. The CDR3 loop spans 14 amino acids. The germline V and J ends were trimmed by 5 bases and 7 bases, with 14 bases remaining between them. Germline assignment: CDR1 PRHDT and CDR2 FYEKMQ (reference sequence). It was with 60 Vbeta and 13 Jbeta primers that the PCR ran. Sequencing was performed with immunoSEQ multiplex PCR; in TCRdb, only in-frame clones are kept and a portion is missing. This table holds more than 150,000 clones, approximately 79% found once. The chain couples TRBV13 to TRBJ1-4; D unclear. The sequenced material came from PBMCs. The sequence came from a girl aged 10 to 17 in good health and CMV-seropositive. The CDR3 DNA reads as TGTGCCAGCAGCCCCCCAACAGATAGTGAAAAACTGTTTTTT. Protein sequence: CASSPPTDSEKLFF.